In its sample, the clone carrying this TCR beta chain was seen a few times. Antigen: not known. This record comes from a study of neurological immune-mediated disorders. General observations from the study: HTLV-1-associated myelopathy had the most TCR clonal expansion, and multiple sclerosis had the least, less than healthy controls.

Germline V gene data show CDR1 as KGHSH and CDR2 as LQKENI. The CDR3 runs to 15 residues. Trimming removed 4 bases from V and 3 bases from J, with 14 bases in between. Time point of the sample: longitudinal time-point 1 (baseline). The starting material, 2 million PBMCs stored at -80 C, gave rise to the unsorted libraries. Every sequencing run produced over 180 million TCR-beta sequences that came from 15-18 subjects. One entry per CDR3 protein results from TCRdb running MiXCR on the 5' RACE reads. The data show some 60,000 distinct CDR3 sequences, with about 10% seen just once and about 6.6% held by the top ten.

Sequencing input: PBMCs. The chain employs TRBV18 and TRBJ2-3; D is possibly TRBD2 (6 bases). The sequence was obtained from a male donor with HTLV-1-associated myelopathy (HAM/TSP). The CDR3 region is CASSLSTGETDTQYF. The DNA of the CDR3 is TGTGCCAGCTCACTATCGACGGGGGAAACAGATACGCAGTATTTT.